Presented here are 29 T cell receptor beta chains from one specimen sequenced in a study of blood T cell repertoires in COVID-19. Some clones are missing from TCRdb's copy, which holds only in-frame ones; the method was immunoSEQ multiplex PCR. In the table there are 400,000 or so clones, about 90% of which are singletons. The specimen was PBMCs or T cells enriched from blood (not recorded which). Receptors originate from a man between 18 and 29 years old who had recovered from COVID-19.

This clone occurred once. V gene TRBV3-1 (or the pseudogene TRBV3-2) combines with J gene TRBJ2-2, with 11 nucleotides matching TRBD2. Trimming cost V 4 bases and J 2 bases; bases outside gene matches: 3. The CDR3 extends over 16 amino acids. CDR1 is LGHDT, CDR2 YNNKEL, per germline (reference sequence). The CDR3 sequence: CASSLAGGSNTGELFF. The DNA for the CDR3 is TGTGCCAGCAGCCTAGCGGGAGGGTCAAACACCGGGGAGCTGTTTTTT.

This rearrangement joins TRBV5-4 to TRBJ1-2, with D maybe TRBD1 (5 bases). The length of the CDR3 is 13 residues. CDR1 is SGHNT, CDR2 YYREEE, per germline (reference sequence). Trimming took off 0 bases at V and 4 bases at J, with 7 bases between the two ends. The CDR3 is CASSLADSYGYTF. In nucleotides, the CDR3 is TGTGCCAGCAGCTTGGCAGACAGCTATGGCTACACCTTC. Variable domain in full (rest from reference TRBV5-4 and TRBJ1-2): ETGVTQSPTHLIKTRGQQVTLRCSSQSGHNTVSWYQQALGQGPQFIFQYYREEENGRGNFPPRFSGLQFPNYSSELNVNALELDDSALYLCASSLADSYGYTFGSGTRLTVV.

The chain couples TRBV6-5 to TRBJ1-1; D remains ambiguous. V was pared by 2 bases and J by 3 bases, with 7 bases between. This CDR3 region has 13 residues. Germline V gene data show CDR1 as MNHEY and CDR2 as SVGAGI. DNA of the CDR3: TGTGCCAGCAGTTACCGGTGGTACACTGAAGCTTTCTTT. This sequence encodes CASSYRWYTEAFF.

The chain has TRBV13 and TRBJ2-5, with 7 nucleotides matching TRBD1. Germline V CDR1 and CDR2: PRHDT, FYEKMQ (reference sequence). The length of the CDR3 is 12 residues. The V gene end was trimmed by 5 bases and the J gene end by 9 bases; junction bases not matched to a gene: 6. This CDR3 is CASSPRQGSQYF. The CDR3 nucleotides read TGTGCCAGCAGCCCACGACAGGGTTCCCAGTACTTC.

CDR3 DNA: TGTGCCAGCAGTTTATATGGAGGGGCGGCAAGCACAGATACGCAGTATTTT. As protein: CASSLYGGAASTDTQYF. The chain has TRBV28 and TRBJ2-3; tentatively, D is TRBD2 (6 bases). Germline values: CDR1 MDHEN, CDR2 SYDVKM. V lost 1 base to trimming and J lost 0 bases, with 14 bases between them. There are 17 residues in the CDR3.

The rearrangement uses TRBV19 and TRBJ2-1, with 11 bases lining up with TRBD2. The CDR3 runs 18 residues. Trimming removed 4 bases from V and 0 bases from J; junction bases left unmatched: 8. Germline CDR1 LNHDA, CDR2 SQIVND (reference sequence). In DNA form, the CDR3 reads TGTGCCAGTAGTACGGTAGCGGGAGGGCGGAGCTCCTACAATGAGCAGTTCTTC. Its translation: CASSTVAGGRSSYNEQFF.

CDR3 sequence (DNA): TGTGCCAGCAGTCCGAGGGGGAGATCCTACGAGCAGTACTTC. It translates to CASSPRGRSYEQYF. The chain couples TRBV6-2 or TRBV6-3 to TRBJ2-7; a weak D match, TRBD1 (6 bases). There are 14 residues in the CDR3. Trimming pared 5 bases from V and 1 base from J, leaving 12 bases between. Germline CDR1 and CDR2: MNHEY and SVGEGT.

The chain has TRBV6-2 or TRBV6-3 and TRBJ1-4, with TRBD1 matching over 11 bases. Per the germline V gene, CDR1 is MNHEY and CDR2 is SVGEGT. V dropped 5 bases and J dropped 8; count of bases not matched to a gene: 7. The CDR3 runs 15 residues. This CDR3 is CASSTPGQGGEKLFF. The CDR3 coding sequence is TGTGCCAGCAGTACGCCGGGACAGGGGGGAGAAAAACTGTTTTTT.

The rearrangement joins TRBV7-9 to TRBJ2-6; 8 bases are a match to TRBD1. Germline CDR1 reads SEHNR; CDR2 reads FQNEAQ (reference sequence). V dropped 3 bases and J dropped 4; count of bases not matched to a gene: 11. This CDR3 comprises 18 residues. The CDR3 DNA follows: TGTGCCAGCAGCTTGCGCCCGGCAGGGGGCGAAGGGGCCAACGTCCTGACTTTC. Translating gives CASSLRPAGGEGANVLTF.

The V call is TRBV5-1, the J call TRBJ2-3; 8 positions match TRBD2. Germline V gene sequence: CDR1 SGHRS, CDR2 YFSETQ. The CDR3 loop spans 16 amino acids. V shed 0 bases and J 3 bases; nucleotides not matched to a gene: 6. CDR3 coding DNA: TGCGCCAGCAGCTTGGATTTAGGGACTAGTACAGATACGCAGTATTTT. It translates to CASSLDLGTSTDTQYF.

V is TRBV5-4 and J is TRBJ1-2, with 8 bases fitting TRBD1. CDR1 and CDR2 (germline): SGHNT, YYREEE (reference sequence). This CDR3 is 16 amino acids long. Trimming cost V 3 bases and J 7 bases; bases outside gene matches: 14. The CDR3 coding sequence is TGTGCCAGCAGCTCACGGGGGGAGAGGACAGGGAGTGGCTACACCTTC. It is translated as CASSSRGERTGSGYTF.

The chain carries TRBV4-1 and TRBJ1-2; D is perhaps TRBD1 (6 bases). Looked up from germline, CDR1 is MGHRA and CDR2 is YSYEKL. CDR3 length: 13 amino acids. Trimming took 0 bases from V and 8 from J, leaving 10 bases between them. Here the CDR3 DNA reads TGCGCCAGCAGCCAAGATCTAGGGGGAGGCTACACCTTC. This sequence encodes CASSQDLGGGYTF.

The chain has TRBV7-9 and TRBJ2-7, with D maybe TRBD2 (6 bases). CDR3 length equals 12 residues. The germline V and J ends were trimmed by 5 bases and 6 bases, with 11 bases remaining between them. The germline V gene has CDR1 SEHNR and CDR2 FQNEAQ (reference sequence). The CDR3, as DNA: TGTGCCAGCAGCCGGGTGGGGGGCGAGCAGTACTTC. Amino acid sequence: CASSRVGGEQYF.

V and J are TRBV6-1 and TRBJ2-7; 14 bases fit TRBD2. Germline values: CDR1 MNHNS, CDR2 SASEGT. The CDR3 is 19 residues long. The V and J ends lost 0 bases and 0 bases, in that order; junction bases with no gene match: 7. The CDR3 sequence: CASSEAGLAGGRFSYEQYF. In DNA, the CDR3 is TGTGCCAGCAGTGAAGCAGGACTAGCGGGGGGACGCTTCTCCTACGAGCAGTACTTC.

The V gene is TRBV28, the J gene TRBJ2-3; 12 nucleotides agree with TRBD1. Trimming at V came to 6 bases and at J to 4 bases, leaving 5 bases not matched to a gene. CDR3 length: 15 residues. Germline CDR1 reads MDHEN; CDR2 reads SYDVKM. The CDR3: CASSLRDRGPDTQYF. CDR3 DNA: TGTGCCAGCAGCCTCCGGGACAGGGGGCCAGATACGCAGTATTTT.

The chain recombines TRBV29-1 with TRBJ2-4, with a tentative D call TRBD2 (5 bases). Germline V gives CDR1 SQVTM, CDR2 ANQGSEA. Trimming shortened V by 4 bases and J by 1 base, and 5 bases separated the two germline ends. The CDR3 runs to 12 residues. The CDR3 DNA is TGCAGCGTTGCGGGGGCCAAAAACATTCAGTACTTC. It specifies CSVAGAKNIQYF.

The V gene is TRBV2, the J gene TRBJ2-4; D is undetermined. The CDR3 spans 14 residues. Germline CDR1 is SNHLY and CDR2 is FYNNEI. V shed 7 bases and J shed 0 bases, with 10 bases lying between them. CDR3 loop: CASNQVLAKNIQYF. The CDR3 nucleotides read TGTGCCAGCAACCAGGTTCTAGCCAAAAACATTCAGTACTTC.

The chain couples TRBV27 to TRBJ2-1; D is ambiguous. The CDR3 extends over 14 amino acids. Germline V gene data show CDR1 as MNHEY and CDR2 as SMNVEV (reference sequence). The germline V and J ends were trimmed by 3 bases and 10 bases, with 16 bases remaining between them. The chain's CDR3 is CASSFNPEVNEQFF. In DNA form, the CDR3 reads TGTGCCAGCAGTTTCAATCCTGAGGTAAACGAGCAGTTCTTC.

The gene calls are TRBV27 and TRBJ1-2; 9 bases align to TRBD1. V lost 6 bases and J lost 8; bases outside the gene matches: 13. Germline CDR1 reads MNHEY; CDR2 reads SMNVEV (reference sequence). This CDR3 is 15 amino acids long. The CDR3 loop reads CASSHAGTGFGGYTF. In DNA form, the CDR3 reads TGTGCCAGCAGCCACGCCGGGACAGGGTTTGGCGGCTACACCTTC.

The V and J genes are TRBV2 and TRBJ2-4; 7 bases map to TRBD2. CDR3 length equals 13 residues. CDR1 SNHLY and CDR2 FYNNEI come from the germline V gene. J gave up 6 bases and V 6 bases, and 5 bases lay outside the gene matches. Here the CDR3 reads CASSPSGGNIQYF. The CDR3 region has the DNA TGTGCCAGCAGCCCATCGGGGGGAAACATTCAGTACTTC. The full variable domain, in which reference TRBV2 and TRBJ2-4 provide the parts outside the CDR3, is EPEVTQTPSHQVTQMGQEVILRCVPISNHLYFYWYRQILGQKVEFLVSFYNNEISEKSEIFDDQFSVERPDGSNFTLKIRSTKLEDSAMYFCASSPSGGNIQYFGAGTRLSVL.

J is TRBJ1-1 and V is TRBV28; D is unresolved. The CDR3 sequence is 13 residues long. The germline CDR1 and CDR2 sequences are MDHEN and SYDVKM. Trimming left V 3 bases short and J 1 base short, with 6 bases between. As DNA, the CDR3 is TGTGCCAGCAGTTTCAACAAGAACACTGAAGCTTTCTTT. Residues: CASSFNKNTEAFF.

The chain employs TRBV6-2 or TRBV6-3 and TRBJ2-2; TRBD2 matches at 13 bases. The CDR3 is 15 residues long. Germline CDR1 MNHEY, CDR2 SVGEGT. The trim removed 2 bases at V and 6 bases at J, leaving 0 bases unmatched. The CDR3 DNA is TGTGCCAGCAGTTACACTAGCGGGGGGGCCGGGGAGCTGTTTTTT. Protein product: CASSYTSGGAGELFF.

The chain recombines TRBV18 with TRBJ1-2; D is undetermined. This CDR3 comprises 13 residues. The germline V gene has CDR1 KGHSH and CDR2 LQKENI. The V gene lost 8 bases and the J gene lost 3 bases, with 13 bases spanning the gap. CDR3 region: CASQSGEYYGYTF. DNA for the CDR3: TGTGCCAGCCAGTCGGGAGAATACTATGGCTACACCTTC.

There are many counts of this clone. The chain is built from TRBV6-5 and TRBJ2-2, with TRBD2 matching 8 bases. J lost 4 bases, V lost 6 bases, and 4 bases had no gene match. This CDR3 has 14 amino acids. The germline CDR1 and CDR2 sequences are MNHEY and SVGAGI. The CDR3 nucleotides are TGTGCCAGCAGGGCGGGGGGCCGCACCGGGGAGCTGTTTTTT. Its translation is CASRAGGRTGELFF.

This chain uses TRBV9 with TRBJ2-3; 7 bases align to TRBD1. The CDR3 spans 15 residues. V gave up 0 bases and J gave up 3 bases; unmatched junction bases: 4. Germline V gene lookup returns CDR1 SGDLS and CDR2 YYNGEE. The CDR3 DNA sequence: TGTGCCAGCAGCGTAGGACAGGGTAGTACAGATACGCAGTATTTT. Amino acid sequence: CASSVGQGSTDTQYF.

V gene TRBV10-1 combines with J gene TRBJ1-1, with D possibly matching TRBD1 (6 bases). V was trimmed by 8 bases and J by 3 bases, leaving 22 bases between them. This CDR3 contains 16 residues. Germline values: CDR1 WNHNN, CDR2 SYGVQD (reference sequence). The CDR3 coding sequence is TGCGCCAGCGCGCCTCGGGACACCCCCGGGGACACTGAAGCTTTCTTT. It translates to CASAPRDTPGDTEAFF.

The DNA for the CDR3 is TGTGCCAGCAGTAGTCTGGGCGTGGAGACCCAGTACTTC. This sequence encodes CASSSLGVETQYF. The gene calls are TRBV7-2 and TRBJ2-5, with D unresolved. The germline gives CDR1 SGHTA, CDR2 FQGNSA. CDR3 length equals 13 residues. V shed 6 bases and J shed 5 bases, with 13 bases lying between them.

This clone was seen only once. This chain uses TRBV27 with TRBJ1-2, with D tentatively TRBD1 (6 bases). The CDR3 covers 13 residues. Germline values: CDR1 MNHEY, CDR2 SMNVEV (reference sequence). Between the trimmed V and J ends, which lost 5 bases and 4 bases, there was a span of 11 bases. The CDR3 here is CASSTGSAYGYTF. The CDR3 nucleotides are TGTGCCAGCAGTACAGGGTCGGCCTATGGCTACACCTTC.

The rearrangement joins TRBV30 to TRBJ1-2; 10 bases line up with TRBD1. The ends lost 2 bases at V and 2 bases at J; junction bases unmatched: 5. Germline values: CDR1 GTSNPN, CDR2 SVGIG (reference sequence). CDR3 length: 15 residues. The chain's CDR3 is CAWSPSGQGNYGYTF. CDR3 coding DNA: TGTGCCTGGAGTCCCTCGGGACAGGGGAACTATGGCTACACCTTC. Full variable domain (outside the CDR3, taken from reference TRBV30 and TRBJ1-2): SQTIHQWPATLVQPVGSPLSLECTVEGTSNPNLYWYRQAAGRGLQLLFYSVGIGQISSEVPQNLSASRPQDRQFILSSKKLLLSDSGFYLCAWSPSGQGNYGYTFGSGTRLTVV.